Listed below are T cell receptor beta chains from one sample, sequenced in a study of T-cell memory formation after mild COVID-19. In TCRdb, the 5' RACE reads were re-called with MiXCR into one record per CDR3 protein. The sample includes about 190,000 distinct CDR3 sequences, around 17% of them seen just once. Sequencing was carried out using PBMCs or a T cell subset sorted from them (not recorded which). Source of these receptors: an adult woman who had mild COVID-19 (a few samples of this study predate the infection). Cell type and time point are not known. The CDR3 runs from the conserved cysteine through the conserved F or W. A D gene is named only where the DNA matches it firmly. Only some rows state a clone size, as once, few, many or a class for expanded clones.

>19|TRBV6-6|few|NA|TRBJ2-1
CASSYSAQGWEVGLNEQFF
TGTGCCAGCAGTTACTCGGCCCAGGGTTGGGAGGTCGGTCTGAATGAGCAGTTCTTC
>14|TRBV4-3|NA|NA|TRBJ1-1
CASSQDRRTTEAFF
TGCGCCAGCAGCCAAGATCGACGGACAACTGAAGCTTTCTTT
>16|TRBV11-2|NA|NA|TRBJ2-7
CASSLAARSQSYEQYF
TGTGCCAGCAGCTTAGCGGCTAGAAGTCAATCCTACGAGCAGTACTTC
>14|TRBV5-6|few|NA|TRBJ1-1
CASSSFLLNTEAFF
TGTGCCAGCAGCTCATTCCTTTTGAACACTGAAGCTTTCTTT
>15|TRBV5-6|NA|TRBD1|TRBJ2-2
CASSPGQGNAGELFF
TGTGCCAGCAGCCCCGGACAGGGGAACGCCGGGGAGCTGTTTTTT
>15|TRBV12-3/TRBV12-4|few|NA|TRBJ2-1
CASRSTGMRGNEQFF
TGTGCCAGCCGAAGCACGGGGATGCGCGGGAATGAGCAGTTCTTC
>14|TRBV7-2|NA|TRBD2|TRBJ2-4
CASSPGLGGNIQYF
TGTGCCAGCAGCCCGGGACTAGGCGGAAACATTCAGTACTTC
>14|TRBV20-1|NA|TRBD1|TRBJ2-7
CSASQTGGGYEQYF
TGCAGTGCTAGCCAGACAGGGGGTGGCTACGAGCAGTACTTC
>12|TRBV2|NA|NA|TRBJ2-5
CASSEFGGTQYF
TGTGCCAGCAGTGAGTTTGGTGGGACCCAGTACTTC
>13|TRBV7-3|few|NA|TRBJ1-5
CASSLTFDQPQHF
TGTGCCAGCAGCTTAACTTTTGATCAGCCCCAGCATTTT
>13|TRBV7-2|NA|NA|TRBJ2-7
CASRSPGTYEQYF
TGTGCCAGCCGTAGTCCGGGGACCTACGAGCAGTACTTC
>13|TRBV7-9|few|NA|TRBJ1-2
CASSPLSVRGYTF
TGTGCCAGCAGCCCCCTCTCGGTGAGGGGCTACACCTTC
>18|TRBV6-2/TRBV6-3|NA|NA|TRBJ2-1
CASSYSLDFPRDYNEQFF
TGTGCCAGCAGTTACTCCCTCGATTTCCCGCGGGATTACAATGAGCAGTTCTTC
>10|TRBV20-1|few|NA|TRBJ1-3
CSARGNTIYF
TGCAGTGCTCGTGGAAACACCATATATTTT
>16|TRBV11-3|few|TRBD2|TRBJ2-1
CASSRDPGGSYNEQFF
TGTGCCAGCAGCCGCGACCCGGGAGGTTCATACAATGAGCAGTTCTTC
>13|TRBV18|few|NA|TRBJ2-5
CASSPGPQETQYF
TGTGCCAGCTCACCAGGTCCTCAAGAGACCCAGTACTTC
>15|TRBV7-9|NA|NA|TRBJ2-1
CASSLQELPRNEQFF
TGTGCCAGCAGCTTACAGGAACTCCCCAGGAATGAGCAGTTCTTC
>15|TRBV20-1|NA|NA|TRBJ2-3
CSARDLKQFTDTQYF
TGCAGTGCTAGAGATCTTAAACAGTTCACAGATACGCAGTATTTT
>21|TRBV4-1|many|NA|TRBJ1-4
CASSRGQTVNSRITTNEKLFF
TGCGCCAGCAGCCGAGGCCAAACCGTAAACTCGAGAATTACAACTAATGAAAAACTGTTTTTT
>13|TRBV2|many|NA|TRBJ1-5
CASRAGTVGAQHF
TGTGCCAGCAGAGCCGGGACCGTGGGAGCCCAGCATTTT
>15|TRBV9|few|TRBD1|TRBJ1-2
CASSAQDRAPRGYTF
TGTGCCAGCAGCGCACAGGACAGGGCCCCTAGGGGCTACACCTTC
>15|TRBV10-3|NA|NA|TRBJ1-5
CAISESRAVNQPQHF
TGTGCCATCAGTGAGTCGAGGGCAGTCAATCAGCCCCAGCATTTT
>15|TRBV15|many|TRBD1|TRBJ2-5
CATSRDQGEGETQYF
TGTGCCACCAGCAGAGACCAGGGGGAAGGGGAGACCCAGTACTTC
>17|TRBV19|few|NA|TRBJ2-1
CASSIRARGATYNEQFF
TGTGCCAGTAGTATACGGGCCCGGGGGGCTACCTACAATGAGCAGTTCTTC
>14|TRBV4-1|NA|NA|TRBJ2-1
CASSSNRGPNEQFF
TGCGCCAGCAGCTCTAACCGGGGGCCCAATGAGCAGTTCTTC
>15|TRBV11-1|few|TRBD2|TRBJ2-1
CASSPGTTLDSEQFF
TGTGCCAGCAGCCCAGGGACTACGCTTGATTCTGAGCAGTTCTTC
>14|TRBV20-1|few|TRBD2|TRBJ2-7
CSAPPSSGNSEQYF
TGCAGTGCTCCACCGAGTAGCGGGAATTCCGAGCAGTACTTC
>18|TRBV7-9|NA|TRBD1|TRBJ2-3
CASSLGISGQGSPDTQYF
TGTGCCAGCAGCTTAGGTATCTCGGGACAGGGGAGCCCAGATACGCAGTATTTT
>17|TRBV28|few|NA|TRBJ1-1
CASSIAGWGIANTEAFF
TGTGCCAGCAGCATTGCGGGCTGGGGCATAGCGAACACTGAAGCTTTCTTT
>14|TRBV7-6|few|NA|TRBJ1-1
CASSPAGRDTEAFF
TGTGCCAGCAGCCCGGCGGGGAGGGACACTGAAGCTTTCTTT
>14|TRBV29-1|NA|NA|TRBJ2-1
CSVGRDTGYNEQFF
TGCAGCGTTGGCCGGGACACAGGATACAATGAGCAGTTCTTC
>14|TRBV29-1|few|NA|TRBJ1-2
CSTTPGGQDYGYTF
TGCAGCACGACTCCTGGGGGCCAAGACTATGGCTACACCTTC
>13|TRBV10-3|NA|TRBD2|TRBJ2-3
CATELAGTDTQYF
TGTGCCACTGAACTAGCGGGCACAGATACGCAGTATTTT
>13|TRBV7-3|NA|NA|TRBJ1-1
CASSLLMGAEAFF
TGTGCCAGCAGCTTATTAATGGGGGCTGAAGCTTTCTTT
>12|TRBV18|NA|NA|TRBJ2-2
CASSGPAGELFF
TGTGCCAGCTCAGGCCCCGCCGGGGAGCTGTTTTTT
>13|TRBV28|few|TRBD2|TRBJ2-4
CASSSGTRPIQYF
TGTGCCAGCAGTTCAGGGACTAGGCCCATTCAGTACTTC
>13|TRBV3-1|NA|NA|TRBJ1-1
CASSQLGRAEAFF
TGTGCCAGCAGCCAACTGGGTCGGGCTGAAGCTTTCTTT
>15|TRBV18|few|TRBD1|TRBJ2-7
CASSPRQGESYEQYF
TGTGCCAGCTCACCGCGGCAGGGGGAGTCCTACGAGCAGTACTTC
>16|TRBV27|few|TRBD1|TRBJ1-5
CASSLTQGNRNQPQHF
TGTGCCAGCAGTTTAACACAGGGGAATCGGAATCAGCCCCAGCATTTT
>13|TRBV7-2|NA|NA|TRBJ2-7
CASSPLGVGEQYF
TGTGCCAGCAGCCCCCTTGGGGTCGGTGAGCAGTACTTC
>15|TRBV5-6|NA|NA|TRBJ2-3
CASSAFGELTDTQYF
TGTGCCAGCAGCGCTTTCGGGGAACTCACAGATACGCAGTATTTT
>14|TRBV12-3/TRBV12-4|few|TRBD2|TRBJ2-7
CASTPVSGGYEQYF
TGTGCCAGCACCCCAGTTTCGGGGGGCTACGAGCAGTACTTC
>14|TRBV6-2/TRBV6-3|NA|NA|TRBJ1-2
CASRVTGINYGYTF
TGTGCCAGCAGGGTCACAGGGATTAACTATGGCTACACCTTC
>16|TRBV6-6|NA|TRBD1|TRBJ1-5
CASTDGGGPYNQPQHF
TGTGCCAGCACCGACGGAGGGGGCCCTTATAATCAGCCCCAGCATTTT
>14|TRBV9|few|NA|TRBJ2-7
CASSVENLSYEQYF
TGTGCCAGCAGCGTAGAAAATCTCTCCTACGAGCAGTACTTC
>15|TRBV11-3|few|NA|TRBJ2-1
CASSFRGVSYNEQFF
TGTGCCAGCAGCTTTCGTGGGGTTTCCTACAATGAGCAGTTCTTC
>14|TRBV12-3/TRBV12-4|many|NA|TRBJ2-3
CASSSTGKTDTQYF
TGTGCCAGCAGTTCAACCGGGAAGACAGATACGCAGTATTTT
>18|TRBV27|NA|TRBD2|TRBJ2-6
CASSFSSGRFTGANVLTF
TGTGCCAGCAGTTTCTCTAGCGGGAGGTTCACTGGGGCCAACGTCCTGACTTTC
>13|TRBV7-8|NA|NA|TRBJ1-4
CASSLVGNEKLFF
TGTGCCAGCAGCTTAGTAGGCAATGAAAAACTGTTTTTT
>15|TRBV12-3/TRBV12-4|few|TRBD2|TRBJ2-1
CASWRTSGSSKEQFF
TGTGCCAGCTGGCGGACTAGCGGGAGTAGTAAGGAGCAGTTCTTC
>15|TRBV29-1|NA|TRBD2|TRBJ2-7
CSVTIGLAGGYEQYF
TGCAGCGTTACGATCGGACTAGCGGGAGGTTACGAGCAGTACTTC
>16|TRBV16|few|TRBD1|TRBJ1-4
CASSQPDRGLGEKLFF
TGTGCCAGCAGCCAACCCGACAGGGGTTTGGGCGAAAAACTGTTTTTT
>14|TRBV15|few|NA|TRBJ2-5
CATSRGVTGETQYF
TGTGCCACCAGCAGAGGCGTTACGGGGGAGACCCAGTACTTC
>12|TRBV5-1|NA|NA|TRBJ2-1
CASSIGGEGQFF
TGCGCCAGCAGCATTGGGGGCGAGGGGCAGTTCTTC
>14|TRBV7-7|NA|NA|TRBJ2-7
CASSSTILSYEQYF
TGTGCTAGCAGCTCGACTATCCTCTCCTACGAGCAGTACTTC